This note documents a single T cell receptor beta chain sequence. RNA, at about 0.45 to 1 ug, was reverse transcribed with random hexamers. By means of immunoSEQ multiplex PCR, TCR beta CDR3 spanning 54 Vbeta and 13 Jbeta underwent amplification. TCRdb processed the immunoSEQ multiplex PCR reads anew with MiXCR; each CDR3 protein has one entry. The data hold some 300,000 distinct CDR3 sequences, with about 91% observed a single time. This record belongs to a study of CD8 T cells in Susac syndrome. In germline, CDR1 is LNHDA, CDR2 SQIVND (reference sequence). Trimming at V came to 8 bases and at J to 4 bases, leaving 4 bases not matched to a gene. This CDR3 is built from 13 residues. Sequencing of TCR beta was performed on blood CD8+ T cells and on blood CD4+ T cells. The multiple sclerosis control group was made up of treatment-naive patients with stable or active relapsing-remitting disease. Through negative isolation, CD4+ and CD8+ T cells were obtained, while TEMRA cells were enriched using FACS.

This chain connects TRBV19 to TRBJ2-2, with 7 nucleotides matching TRBD1. The material sequenced was CD8+ T cells from PBMCs. The source of this sequence is a human donor with multiple sclerosis. The chain's CDR3 is CASLAGGTGELFF. Here the CDR3 DNA reads TGTGCCAGTTTGGCAGGGGGCACCGGGGAGCTGTTTTTT.